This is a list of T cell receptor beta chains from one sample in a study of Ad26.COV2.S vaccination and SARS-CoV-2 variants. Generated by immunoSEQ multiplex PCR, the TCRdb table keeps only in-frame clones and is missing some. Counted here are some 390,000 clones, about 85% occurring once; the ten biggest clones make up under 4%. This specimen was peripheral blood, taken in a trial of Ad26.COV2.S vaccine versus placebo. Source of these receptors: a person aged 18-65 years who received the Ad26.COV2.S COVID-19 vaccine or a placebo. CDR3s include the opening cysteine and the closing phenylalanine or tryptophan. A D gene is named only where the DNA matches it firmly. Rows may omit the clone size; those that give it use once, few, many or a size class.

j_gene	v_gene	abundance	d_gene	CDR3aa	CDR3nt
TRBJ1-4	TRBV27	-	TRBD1	CASSPRTGRDEKLFF	TGTGCCAGCAGCCCTAGGACAGGGAGGGATGAAAAACTGTTTTTT
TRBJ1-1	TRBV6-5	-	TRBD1	CASSWDRGSEAFF	TGTGCCAGCAGCTGGGACAGGGGTTCTGAAGCTTTCTTT
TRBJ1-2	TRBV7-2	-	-	CASGQWDRYTF	TGTGCCAGCGGTCAATGGGACCGCTACACCTTC
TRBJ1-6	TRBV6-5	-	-	CARVRHELSPHF	TGTGCCAGAGTACGCCACGAACTTTCCCCACATTTT
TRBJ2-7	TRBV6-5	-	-	CASSYRAANYEQYF	TGTGCCAGCAGTTACAGGGCTGCGAATTACGAGCAGTACTTC
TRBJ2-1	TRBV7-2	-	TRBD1	CASSSRLSGTGEPYNEQFF	TGTGCCAGCAGCTCCCGTTTATCCGGGACAGGGGAACCCTACAATGAGCAGTTCTTC
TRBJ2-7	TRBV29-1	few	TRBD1	CSVLGQGLTEQYF	TGCAGCGTTCTTGGACAGGGCCTTACCGAGCAGTACTTC
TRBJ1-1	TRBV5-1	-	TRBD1	CASRTGTANTEAFF	TGCGCCAGCAGGACCGGGACAGCGAACACTGAAGCTTTCTTT
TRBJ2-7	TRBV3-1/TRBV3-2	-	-	CASSQSGTYEQYF	TGTGCCAGCAGCCAGTCCGGGACCTACGAGCAGTACTTC
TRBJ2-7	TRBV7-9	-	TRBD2	CASSLTSGGANYEQYF	TGTGCCAGCAGCTTAACTAGCGGGGGGGCTAACTACGAGCAGTACTTC
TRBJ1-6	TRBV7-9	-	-	CASSPDRPSRENNSPLHF	TGTGCCAGCAGCCCTGACCGCCCAAGTCGGGAAAATAATTCACCCCTCCACTTT
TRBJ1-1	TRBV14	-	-	CASSHSRNTEAFF	TGTGCCAGCAGCCATTCGAGGAACACTGAAGCTTTCTTT
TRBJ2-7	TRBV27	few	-	CASTPPGYPNEQYF	TGTGCCAGCACGCCCCCGGGGTACCCTAACGAGCAGTACTTC
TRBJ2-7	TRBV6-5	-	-	CASSFGRGTEQYF	TGTGCCAGCAGCTTCGGGAGAGGGACCGAGCAGTACTTC
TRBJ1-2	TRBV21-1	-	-	CASSKGPIRYGYTF	TGTGCCAGCAGCAAGGGACCGATTCGCTATGGCTACACCTTC
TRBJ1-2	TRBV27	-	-	CARDGPRLYGYTF	TGTGCCAGAGACGGACCGAGGCTCTATGGCTACACCTTC
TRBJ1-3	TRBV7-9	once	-	CASSPKTGEANTIYF	TGTGCCAGCAGTCCCAAGACGGGGGAAGCAAACACCATATATTTT
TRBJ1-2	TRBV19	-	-	CASSIQVGIEYGYTF	TGTGCCAGTAGTATCCAGGTCGGTATAGAGTATGGCTACACCTTC
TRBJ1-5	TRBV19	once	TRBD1	CASSDRGVEPQHF	TGTGCCAGTAGCGACAGGGGGGTCGAGCCCCAGCATTTT
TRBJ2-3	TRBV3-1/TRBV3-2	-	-	CASSQDQASTDTQYF	TGTGCCAGCAGCCAAGATCAAGCTAGCACAGATACGCAGTATTTT
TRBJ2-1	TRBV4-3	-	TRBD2	CASSQGAPGLAWRNEQFF	TGCGCCAGCAGCCAAGGGGCACCGGGACTAGCCTGGAGGAATGAGCAGTTCTTC